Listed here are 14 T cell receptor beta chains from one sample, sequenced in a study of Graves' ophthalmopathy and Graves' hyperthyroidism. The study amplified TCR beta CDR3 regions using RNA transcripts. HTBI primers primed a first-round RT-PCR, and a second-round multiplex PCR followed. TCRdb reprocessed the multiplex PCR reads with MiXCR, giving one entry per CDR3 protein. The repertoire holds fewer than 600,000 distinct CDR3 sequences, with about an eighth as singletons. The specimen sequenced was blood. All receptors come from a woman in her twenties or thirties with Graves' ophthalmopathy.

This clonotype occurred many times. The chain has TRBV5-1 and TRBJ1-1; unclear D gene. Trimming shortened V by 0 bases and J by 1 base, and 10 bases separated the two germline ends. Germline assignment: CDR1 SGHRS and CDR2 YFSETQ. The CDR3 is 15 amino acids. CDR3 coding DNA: TGCGCCAGCAGCTTGGAGGACCAATCGAACACTGAAGCTTTCTTT. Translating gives CASSLEDQSNTEAFF.

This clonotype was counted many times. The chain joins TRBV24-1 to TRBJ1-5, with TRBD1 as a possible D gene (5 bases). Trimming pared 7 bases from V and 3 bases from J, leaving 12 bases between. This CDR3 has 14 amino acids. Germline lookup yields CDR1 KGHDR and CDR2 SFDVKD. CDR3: CATSETVNNQPQHF. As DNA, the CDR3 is TGTGCCACCAGCGAGACAGTAAACAATCAGCCCCAGCATTTT.

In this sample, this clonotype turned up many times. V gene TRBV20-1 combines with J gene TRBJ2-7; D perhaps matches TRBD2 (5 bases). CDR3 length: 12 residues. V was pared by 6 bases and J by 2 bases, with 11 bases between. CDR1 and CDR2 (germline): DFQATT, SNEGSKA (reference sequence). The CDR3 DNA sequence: TGCAGTGCCCAAGGAGGTCCCTACGAGCAGTACTTC. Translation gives CSAQGGPYEQYF.

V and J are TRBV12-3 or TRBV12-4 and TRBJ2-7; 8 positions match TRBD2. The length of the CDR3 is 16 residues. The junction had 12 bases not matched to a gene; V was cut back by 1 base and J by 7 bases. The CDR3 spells CASSLGRLAGPWEQYF. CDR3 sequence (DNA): TGTGCCAGCAGTTTAGGGCGGCTAGCGGGCCCCTGGGAGCAGTACTTC.

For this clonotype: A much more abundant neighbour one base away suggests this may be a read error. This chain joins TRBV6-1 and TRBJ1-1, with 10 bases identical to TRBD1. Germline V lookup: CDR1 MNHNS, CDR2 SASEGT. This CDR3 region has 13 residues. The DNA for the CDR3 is TGTGCCAGCAGGGTGGACAGGGGGGCTGAAGCTTGCTTT. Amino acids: CASRVDRGAEACF.

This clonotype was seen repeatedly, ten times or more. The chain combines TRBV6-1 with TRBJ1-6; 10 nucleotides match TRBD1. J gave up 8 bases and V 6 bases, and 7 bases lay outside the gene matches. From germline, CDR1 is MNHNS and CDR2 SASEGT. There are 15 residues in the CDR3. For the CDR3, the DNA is TGTGCCAGCAGGTCCGGGACAGGGGTTGATTCACCCCTCCACTTT. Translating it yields CASRSGTGVDSPLHF.

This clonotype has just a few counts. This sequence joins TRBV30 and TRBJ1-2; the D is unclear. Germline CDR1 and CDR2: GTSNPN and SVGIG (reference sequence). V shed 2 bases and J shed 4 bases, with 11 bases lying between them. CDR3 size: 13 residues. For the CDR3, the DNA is TGTGCCTGGAGTCTCGGTCCGCTCTATGGCTACACCTTC. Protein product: CAWSLGPLYGYTF. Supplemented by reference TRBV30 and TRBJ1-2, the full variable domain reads SQTIHQWPATLVQPVGSPLSLECTVEGTSNPNLYWYRQAAGRGLQLLFYSVGIGQISSEVPQNLSASRPQDRQFILSSKKLLLSDSGFYLCAWSLGPLYGYTFGSGTRLTVV.

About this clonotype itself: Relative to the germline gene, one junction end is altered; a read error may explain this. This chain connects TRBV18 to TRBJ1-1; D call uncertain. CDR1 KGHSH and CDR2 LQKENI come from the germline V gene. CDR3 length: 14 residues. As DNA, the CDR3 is TGTGCCAGCCCACCACCGTCCCGGGGTACTGAAGCTTTCTTT. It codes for CASPPPSRGTEAFF.

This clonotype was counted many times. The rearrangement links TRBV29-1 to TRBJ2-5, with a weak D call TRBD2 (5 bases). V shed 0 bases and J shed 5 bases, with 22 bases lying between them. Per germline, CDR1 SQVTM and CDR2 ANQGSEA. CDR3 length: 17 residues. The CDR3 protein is CSVEDGALRGNPETQYF. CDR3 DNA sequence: TGCAGCGTTGAAGATGGCGCTTTACGGGGAAATCCCGAGACCCAGTACTTC.

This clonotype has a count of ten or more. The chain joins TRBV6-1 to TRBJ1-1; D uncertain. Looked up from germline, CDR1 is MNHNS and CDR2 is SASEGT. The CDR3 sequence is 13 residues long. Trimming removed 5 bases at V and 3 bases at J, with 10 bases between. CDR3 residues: CASSKSPDTEAFF. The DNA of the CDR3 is TGTGCCAGCAGTAAATCACCGGACACTGAAGCTTTCTTT.

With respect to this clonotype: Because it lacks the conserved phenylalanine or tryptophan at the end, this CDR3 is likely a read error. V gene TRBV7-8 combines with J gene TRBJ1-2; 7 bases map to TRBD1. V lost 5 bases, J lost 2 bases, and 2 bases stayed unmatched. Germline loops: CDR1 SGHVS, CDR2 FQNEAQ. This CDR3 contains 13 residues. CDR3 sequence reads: CASSPGQNYGYTV. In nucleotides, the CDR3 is TGTGCCAGCAGCCCGGGACAGAACTATGGCTACACCGTC.

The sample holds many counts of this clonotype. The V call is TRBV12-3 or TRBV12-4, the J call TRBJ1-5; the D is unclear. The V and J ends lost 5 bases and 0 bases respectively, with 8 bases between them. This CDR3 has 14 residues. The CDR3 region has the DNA TGTGCCAGCAGTGCCGGGGATAGCAATCAGCCCCAGCATTTT. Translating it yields CASSAGDSNQPQHF.

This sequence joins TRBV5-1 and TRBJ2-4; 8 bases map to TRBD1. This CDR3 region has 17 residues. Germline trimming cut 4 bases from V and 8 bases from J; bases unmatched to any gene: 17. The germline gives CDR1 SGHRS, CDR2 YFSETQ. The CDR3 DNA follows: TGCGCCAGCAGCACCGGACAGGGTGGCGTTTGGGGTGACATTCAGTACTTC. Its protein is CASSTGQGGVWGDIQYF.

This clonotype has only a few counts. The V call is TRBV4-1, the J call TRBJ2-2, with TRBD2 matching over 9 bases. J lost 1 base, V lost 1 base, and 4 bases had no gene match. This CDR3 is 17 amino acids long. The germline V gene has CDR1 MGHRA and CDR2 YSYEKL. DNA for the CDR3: TGCGCCAGCAGCCAAGGCGGACTAGCGAGGAACACCGGGGAGCTGTTTTTT. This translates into CASSQGGLARNTGELFF.